The 26 T cell receptor beta chains in this list originate from one sample, sequenced in a study of identical twins. In TCRdb, the 5' RACE reads were re-called with MiXCR into one record per CDR3 protein. The sample has around 470,000 distinct CDR3 sequences, 13% to 15% seen once. In addition, the sample was reused for a study of yellow fever vaccine responses in identical twins.

Sequencing was performed on CD4+ T cells sorted from blood. These receptors were obtained from a young woman in good health.

The chain recombines TRBV28 with TRBJ2-1; the D gene is possibly TRBD2 (6 bases). V lost 4 bases, J lost 4 bases, and 14 bases lay in between. Germline values: CDR1 MDHEN, CDR2 SYDVKM. The CDR3 totals 15 residues. CDR3: CASSSPGSGYNEQFF. In DNA form, the CDR3 reads TGTGCCAGCAGTTCCCCGGGTAGCGGTTACAATGAGCAGTTCTTC.

The chain recombines TRBV23-1 with TRBJ2-1, with D possibly matching TRBD1 (6 bases). TRBV23-1 is an ORF, with its function uncertain. The CDR3 has 16 amino acids. V shed 4 bases and J shed 1 base, with 14 bases lying between them. The CDR3 region has the DNA TGCGCCAGCAGTCCAGCCGGGACACCTTCCTACAATGAGCAGTTCTTC. This sequence encodes CASSPAGTPSYNEQFF.

In this sample, this clonotype turned up a few times. The J gene is TRBJ1-4, the V gene TRBV5-1; D not resolved. The CDR3 is 15 residues long. V lost 1 base, J lost 8 bases, and 15 bases lay in between. The germline CDR1 and CDR2 sequences are SGHRS and YFSETQ. The CDR3 bases are TGCGCCAGCAGCTTGCAACGCGCTCCGGAAGAAAAACTGTTTTTT. Translating it yields CASSLQRAPEEKLFF.

A few counts support this clonotype. The chain couples TRBV5-4 to TRBJ2-1, with 7 bases that match TRBD1. CDR1 SGHNT and CDR2 YYREEE come from the germline V gene (reference sequence). The ends lost 7 bases at V and 8 bases at J; junction bases unmatched: 3. There are 11 residues in the CDR3. CDR3: CASSDRHEQFF. The CDR3 DNA reads as TGTGCCAGCTCGGACAGGCATGAGCAGTTCTTC.

This clonotype was counted many times. This sequence joins TRBV5-1 and TRBJ1-2; unclear D gene. This CDR3 has 13 residues. Trimming cost V 2 bases and J 8 bases, with 13 bases left between them. Germline V lookup: CDR1 SGHRS, CDR2 YFSETQ. CDR3 sequence reads: CASSLDSGGGYTF. The CDR3 DNA reads TGCGCCAGCAGCTTAGATTCGGGTGGAGGCTACACCTTC. The full variable domain, with the rest looked up from reference TRBV5-1 and TRBJ1-2, is KAGVTQTPRYLIKTRGQQVTLSCSPISGHRSVSWYQQTPGQGLQFLFEYFSETQRNKGNFPGRFSGRQFSNSRSEMNVSTLELGDSALYLCASSLDSGGGYTFGSGTRLTVV.

The rearrangement links TRBV20-1 to TRBJ1-5, with TRBD1 identical over 7 bases. The V gene's germline CDR1 is DFQATT and CDR2 SNEGSKA (reference sequence). This CDR3 region has 13 residues. The trim removed 3 bases at V and 3 bases at J, leaving 2 bases unmatched. In DNA form, the CDR3 reads TGCAGTGCTAGGGGGACAGCCAATCAGCCCCAGCATTTT. Protein sequence: CSARGTANQPQHF.

The chain joins TRBV14 to TRBJ2-4; no clear D. V was pared by 5 bases and J by 11 bases, with 13 bases between. This CDR3 is built from 12 residues. Germline-derived CDR1 and CDR2 are SGHDN and FVKESK. The CDR3 sequence is CASSGHLTFQYF. The CDR3 bases are TGTGCCAGCAGCGGTCACCTGACTTTTCAGTACTTC.

The rearrangement links TRBV12-3 or TRBV12-4 to TRBJ2-7; 7 bases map to TRBD1. The CDR3 sequence is 18 residues long. Trimming at V came to 7 bases and at J to 2 bases, leaving 20 bases not matched to a gene. This chain's CDR3 is CASNNHGTVLGGPYEQYF. The CDR3 region has the DNA TGTGCCAGCAACAACCACGGGACAGTCCTAGGTGGGCCCTACGAGCAGTACTTC.

This clonotype was picked up many times. The chain has TRBV12-3 or TRBV12-4 and TRBJ2-3; no clear D gene. This CDR3 comprises 14 residues. Trimming took off 5 bases at V and 1 base at J, with 10 bases between the two ends. In DNA, the CDR3 is TGTGCCAGCAGTCCGCGTTCTCGCACAGATACGCAGTATTTT. This gives the protein CASSPRSRTDTQYF.

This clonotype was seen more than once but under ten times. The chain links TRBV2 to TRBJ2-2; the D is unclear. Germline-derived CDR1 and CDR2 are SNHLY and FYNNEI. With 5 bases removed from V and 3 bases from J, the gap between germline ends came to 10 bases. The CDR3 extends over 14 amino acids. The CDR3 loop is CASSRRDYTGELFF. As DNA, the CDR3 is TGTGCCAGCAGTCGACGCGACTACACCGGGGAGCTGTTTTTT. The entire variable domain, with the rest obtained from reference TRBV2 and TRBJ2-2, is as follows: EPEVTQTPSHQVTQMGQEVILRCVPISNHLYFYWYRQILGQKVEFLVSFYNNEISEKSEIFDDQFSVERPDGSNFTLKIRSTKLEDSAMYFCASSRRDYTGELFFGEGSRLTVL.

This clonotype was seen only a few times. The chain couples TRBV7-9 to TRBJ2-1; D is tentatively TRBD1 or TRBD2 (5 bases each). Germline values: CDR1 SEHNR, CDR2 FQNEAQ (reference sequence). Deletions cut 3 bases from V and 13 bases from J, with 19 bases between. The CDR3 length is 14 residues. The CDR3 nucleotides read TGTGCCAGCAGCTTGGGTGGGACCATGGGGCAACAGTTCTTC. Protein sequence: CASSLGGTMGQQFF.

This clonotype was counted ten times or more. The gene calls are TRBV7-9 and TRBJ2-1, with D perhaps TRBD2 (5 bases). The CDR3 runs 15 residues. The germline V gene has CDR1 SEHNR and CDR2 FQNEAQ (reference sequence). Between the trimmed V and J ends, which lost 5 bases and 2 bases, there was a span of 13 bases. The DNA of the CDR3 is TGTGCCAGCAGCCCGGAGGTGGGCACCTACAATGAGCAGTTCTTC. Its protein is CASSPEVGTYNEQFF. The full variable domain, with the rest looked up from reference TRBV7-9 and TRBJ2-1, is DTGVSQNPRHKITKRGQNVTFRCDPISEHNRLYWYRQTLGQGPEFLTYFQNEAQLEKSRLLSDRFSAERPKGSFSTLEIQRTEQGDSAMYLCASSPEVGTYNEQFFGPGTRLTVL.

This sequence joins TRBV20-1 and TRBJ1-4, with no clear D. CDR3 length: 12 amino acids. Germline loops: CDR1 DFQATT, CDR2 SNEGSKA (reference sequence). V gave up 5 bases and J gave up 8 bases, with 12 bases separating them. CDR3 residues: CSARMGREKLFF. Written as DNA, the CDR3 is TGCAGTGCTCGTATGGGGAGGGAAAAACTGTTTTTT.

The chain links TRBV27 to TRBJ2-1, with 8 bases fitting TRBD2. CDR3 size: 15 residues. The junction had 10 bases not matched to a gene; V was cut back by 8 bases and J by 4 bases. Germline CDR1 reads MNHEY; CDR2 reads SMNVEV (reference sequence). The CDR3 here is CASAKSGGAYNEQFF. The CDR3 coding sequence is TGTGCCAGCGCTAAATCGGGGGGGGCTTACAATGAGCAGTTCTTC.

This clonotype was seen more than once but under ten times. The rearrangement links TRBV5-1 to TRBJ2-5; D unclear. CDR1 is SGHRS and CDR2 is YFSETQ in the germline V gene. This CDR3 has 13 residues. The V end was cut by 1 base, the J end by 3 bases, with 7 bases between. CDR3 protein: CASSLSDEETQYF. In DNA, the CDR3 is TGCGCCAGCAGCTTGAGTGACGAAGAGACCCAGTACTTC.

The V and J genes are TRBV7-9 and TRBJ2-4; D perhaps matches TRBD2 (5 bases). V was cut by 1 base and J by 1 base, with 11 bases left in between. The CDR3 runs to 16 residues. Germline V lookup: CDR1 SEHNR, CDR2 FQNEAQ (reference sequence). The CDR3 here is CASSLGPRGAKNIQYF. CDR3 DNA: TGTGCCAGCAGCTTAGGACCACGAGGGGCCAAAAACATTCAGTACTTC.

This clonotype was picked up many times. The J gene is TRBJ1-5, the V gene TRBV20-1; a weak D match, TRBD1 (6 bases). The CDR3 extends over 13 amino acids. V dropped 2 bases and J dropped 3 bases, with 8 bases sitting between them. Germline CDR1 reads DFQATT; CDR2 reads SNEGSKA (reference sequence). The CDR3, as DNA: TGCAGTGCTAGACCGGGACACAATCAGCCCCAGCATTTT. Residues: CSARPGHNQPQHF.

The chain is built from TRBV7-9 and TRBJ2-1, with a tentative D call TRBD2 (6 bases). CDR1 is SEHNR and CDR2 is FQNEAQ in the germline V gene (reference sequence). The germline V and J ends were trimmed by 5 bases and 7 bases, with 18 bases remaining between them. The CDR3 extends over 15 amino acids. CDR3 in DNA: TGTGCCAGCAGCCCACGTTGGGACTTTTATAATGAGCAGTTCTTC. Its translation is CASSPRWDFYNEQFF. Based on the CDR3 plus reference TRBV7-9 and TRBJ2-1, the full variable domain is DTGVSQNPRHKITKRGQNVTFRCDPISEHNRLYWYRQTLGQGPEFLTYFQNEAQLEKSRLLSDRFSAERPKGSFSTLEIQRTEQGDSAMYLCASSPRWDFYNEQFFGPGTRLTVL.

The chain joins TRBV20-1 to TRBJ2-7, with TRBD1 identical over 8 bases. Losses at the gene ends were 3 bases for V and 0 bases for J; bases not matched to a gene: 1. This CDR3 region has 13 residues. Germline CDR1 and CDR2: DFQATT and SNEGSKA (reference sequence). CDR3 sequence: CSARGTGSYEQYF. The CDR3 DNA reads TGCAGTGCTAGGGGGACAGGCTCCTACGAGCAGTACTTC.

The rearrangement joins TRBV6-2 or TRBV6-3 to TRBJ2-1; TRBD1 agrees at 10 bases. The germline V gene has CDR1 MNHEY and CDR2 SVGEGT. The CDR3 totals 14 residues. The V segment lost 6 bases and the J segment 8 bases; nucleotides outside the gene matches: 7. DNA of the CDR3: TGTGCCAGCAGCCGGACAGGGGGTTTCTATGAGCAGTTCTTC. Translating it yields CASSRTGGFYEQFF.

This chain uses TRBV19 with TRBJ2-5; D possibly uses TRBD1 or TRBD2 (5 bases each). Germline values: CDR1 LNHDA, CDR2 SQIVND (reference sequence). CDR3 size: 12 residues. V lost 10 bases and J 7 bases, leaving 16 bases between the germline ends. DNA for the CDR3: TGTGCCACCCGCCTAGGGGCGGGGACCCAGTACTTC. This gives the protein CATRLGAGTQYF.

The chain couples TRBV3-1 to TRBJ2-1, with D unclear. V lost 0 bases to trimming and J lost 6 bases, with 3 bases between them. This CDR3 spans 12 amino acids. Looked up from germline, CDR1 is LGHDT and CDR2 is YNNKEL (reference sequence). DNA of the CDR3: TGTGCCAGCAGCCAAGAGCGCAATGAGCAGTTCTTC. This codes for CASSQERNEQFF.

The chain has TRBV12-3 or TRBV12-4 and TRBJ2-5; 8 positions match TRBD1. CDR3 length equals 15 residues. Trimming took 5 bases from V and 5 from J; bases not matched to a gene: 10. The chain's CDR3 is CASSGTGGLVETQYF. CDR3 bases: TGTGCCAGCAGTGGGACAGGAGGCCTTGTGGAGACCCAGTACTTC.

This clonotype was counted a few times. The chain uses TRBV9 and TRBJ2-2; 12 nucleotides align to TRBD2. This CDR3 spans 19 amino acids. The junction had 11 bases not matched to a gene; V was cut back by 0 bases and J by 5 bases. The germline CDR1 and CDR2 sequences are SGDLS and YYNGEE. The CDR3 DNA is TGTGCCAGCAGCGTAGCTCCGGCTAGCGGGGGGGTTAAAACCGGGGAGCTGTTTTTT. Translating it yields CASSVAPASGGVKTGELFF.

The rearrangement uses TRBV7-8 and TRBJ2-1, with 9 positions matching TRBD2. CDR3 size: 19 residues. J was trimmed by 1 base and V by 4 bases; bases with no gene match: 14. Germline V CDR1 and CDR2: SGHVS, FQNEAQ. The CDR3 is CASSSRGGVAGVSYNEQFF. As DNA, the CDR3 is TGTGCCAGCAGCTCCCGGGGGGGAGTAGCGGGAGTATCCTACAATGAGCAGTTCTTC.

This chain links TRBV11-2 with TRBJ1-3; possibly TRBD1 for D (6 bases). Germline V gene data show CDR1 as SGHAT and CDR2 as FQNNGV. V gave up 4 bases and J gave up 4 bases, with 11 bases separating them. The CDR3 is made up of 14 amino acids. CDR3 sequence reads: CASSSGARGNTIYF. The CDR3 region has the DNA TGTGCCAGCAGCTCGGGGGCGAGAGGAAACACCATATATTTT.